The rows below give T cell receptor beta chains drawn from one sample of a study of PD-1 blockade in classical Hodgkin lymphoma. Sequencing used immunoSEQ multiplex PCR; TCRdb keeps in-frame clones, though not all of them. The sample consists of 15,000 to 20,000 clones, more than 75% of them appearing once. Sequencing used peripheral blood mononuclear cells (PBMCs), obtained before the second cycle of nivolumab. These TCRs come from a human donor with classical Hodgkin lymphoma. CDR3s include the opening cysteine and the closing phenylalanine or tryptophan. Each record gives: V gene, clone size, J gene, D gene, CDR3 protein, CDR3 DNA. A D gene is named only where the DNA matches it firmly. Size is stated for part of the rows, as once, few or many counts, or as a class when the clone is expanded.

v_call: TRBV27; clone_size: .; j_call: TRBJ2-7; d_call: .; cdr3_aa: CASSLGQTYEQYF; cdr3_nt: TGTGCCAGCAGTTTAGGCCAGACCTACGAGCAGTACTTC
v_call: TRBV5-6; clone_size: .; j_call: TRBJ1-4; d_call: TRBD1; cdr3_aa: CASSSRQGPNEKLFF; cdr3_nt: TGTGCCAGCAGCTCCAGACAGGGGCCTAATGAAAAACTGTTTTTT
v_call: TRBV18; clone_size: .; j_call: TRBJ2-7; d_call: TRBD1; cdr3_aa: CASSPQGQAYEQYF; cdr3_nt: TGTGCCAGCTCACCGCAGGGACAGGCATACGAGCAGTACTTC
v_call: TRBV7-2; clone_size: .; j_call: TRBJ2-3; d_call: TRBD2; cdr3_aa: CASSLVYGGAQDTQYF; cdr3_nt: TGTGCCAGCAGCTTAGTGTACGGGGGGGCCCAAGATACGCAGTATTTT
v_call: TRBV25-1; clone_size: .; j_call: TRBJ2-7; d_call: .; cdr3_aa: CASSESGRPGEQYF; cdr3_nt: TGTGCCAGCAGTGAATCGGGTCGGCCCGGCGAGCAGTACTTC
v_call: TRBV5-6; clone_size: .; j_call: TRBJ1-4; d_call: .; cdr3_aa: CASSLGTANEKLFF; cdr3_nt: TGTGCCAGCAGCTTGGGGACGGCGAATGAAAAACTGTTTTTT
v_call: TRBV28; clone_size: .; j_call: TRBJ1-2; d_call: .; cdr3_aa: CASSLSHGYGYTF; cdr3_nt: TGTGCCAGCAGTTTATCACATGGCTATGGCTACACCTTC
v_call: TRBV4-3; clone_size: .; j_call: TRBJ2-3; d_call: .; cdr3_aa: CASSQELGGPMTDTQYF; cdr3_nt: TGCGCCAGCAGCCAAGAATTAGGGGGGCCCATGACAGATACGCAGTATTTT
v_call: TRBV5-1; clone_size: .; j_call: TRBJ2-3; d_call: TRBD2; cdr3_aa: CASSLGAGGSTDTQYF; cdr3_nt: TGCGCCAGCAGCTTGGGGGCGGGAGGTTCTACAGATACGCAGTATTTT
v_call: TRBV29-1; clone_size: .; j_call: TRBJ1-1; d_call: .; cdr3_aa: CSVDSGLNTEAFF; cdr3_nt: TGCAGCGTTGACTCGGGCCTAAACACTGAAGCTTTCTTT
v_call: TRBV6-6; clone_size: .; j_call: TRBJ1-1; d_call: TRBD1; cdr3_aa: CASSYGDRTNTEAFF; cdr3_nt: TGTGCCAGCAGTTACGGGGACAGGACGAACACTGAAGCTTTCTTT
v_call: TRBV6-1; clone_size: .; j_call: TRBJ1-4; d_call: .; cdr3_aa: CASTGTGTTNEKLFF; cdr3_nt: TGTGCCAGCACGGGGACCGGTACAACTAATGAAAAACTGTTTTTT
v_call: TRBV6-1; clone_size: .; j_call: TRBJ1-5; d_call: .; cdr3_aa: CASSEGGVRTYSNQPQHF; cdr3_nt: TGTGCCAGCAGTGAAGGAGGTGTCCGGACTTATAGCAATCAGCCCCAGCATTTT
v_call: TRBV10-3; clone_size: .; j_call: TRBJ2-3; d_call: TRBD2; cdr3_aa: CAIRPTSGRPDTQYF; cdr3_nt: TGTGCCATCAGACCTACTAGCGGGAGGCCAGATACGCAGTATTTT
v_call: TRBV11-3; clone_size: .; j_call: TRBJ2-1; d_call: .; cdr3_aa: CASSTSPQNEQFF; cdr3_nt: TGTGCCAGCAGCACATCCCCCCAGAATGAGCAGTTCTTC
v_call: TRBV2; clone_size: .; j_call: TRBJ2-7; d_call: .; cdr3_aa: CASSPTYEQYF; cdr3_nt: TGTGCCAGCAGCCCCACCTACGAGCAGTACTTC
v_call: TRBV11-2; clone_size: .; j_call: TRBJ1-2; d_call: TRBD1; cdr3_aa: CASSPLVGDREGYGYTF; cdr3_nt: TGTGCCAGCAGCCCTTTAGTAGGGGACAGGGAAGGCTATGGCTACACCTTC
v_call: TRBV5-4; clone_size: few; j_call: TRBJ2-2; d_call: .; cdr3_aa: CASSLDQGKTGELFF; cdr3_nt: TGTGCCAGCAGCTTGGACCAGGGTAAAACCGGGGAGCTGTTTTTT
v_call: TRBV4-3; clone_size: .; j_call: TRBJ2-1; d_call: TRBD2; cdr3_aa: CASSPLSSGGNNEQFF; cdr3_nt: TGCGCCAGCAGCCCGCTGTCTAGCGGGGGGAACAATGAGCAGTTCTTC
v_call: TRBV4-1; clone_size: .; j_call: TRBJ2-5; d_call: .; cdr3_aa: CASSQGGYQETQYF; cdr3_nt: TGCGCCAGCAGCCAAGGGGGCTACCAAGAGACCCAGTACTTC
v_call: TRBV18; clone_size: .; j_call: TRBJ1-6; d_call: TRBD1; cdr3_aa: CASSPEQGTPLHF; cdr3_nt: TGTGCCAGCTCACCCGAACAGGGGACACCCCTCCACTTT
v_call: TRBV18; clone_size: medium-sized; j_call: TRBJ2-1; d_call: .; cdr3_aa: CASCVRSGYNEQFF; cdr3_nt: TGTGCCAGCTGCGTGAGGTCCGGCTACAATGAGCAGTTCTTC
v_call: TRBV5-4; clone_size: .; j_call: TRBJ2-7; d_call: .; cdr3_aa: CASSLYVHSYEQYF; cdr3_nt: TGTGCCAGCAGCTTATACGTTCACTCCTACGAGCAGTACTTC
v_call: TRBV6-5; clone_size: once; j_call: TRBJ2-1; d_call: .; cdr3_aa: CASSYSYPGVYNEQFF; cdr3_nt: TGTGCCAGCAGTTACTCGTATCCGGGAGTTTACAATGAGCAGTTCTTC
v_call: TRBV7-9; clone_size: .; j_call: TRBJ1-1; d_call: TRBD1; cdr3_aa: CASSLGQGGTFF; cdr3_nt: TGTGCCAGCAGCTTAGGACAGGGAGGAACTTTCTTT
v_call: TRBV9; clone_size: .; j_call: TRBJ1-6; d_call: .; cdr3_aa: CASAGGGSPLHF; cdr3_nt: TGTGCCAGCGCCGGGGGTGGATCACCCCTCCACTTT
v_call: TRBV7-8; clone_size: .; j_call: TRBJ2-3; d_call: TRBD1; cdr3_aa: CASSALDRGQSTDTQYF; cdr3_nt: TGTGCCAGCAGCGCCTTGGACAGGGGCCAAAGCACAGATACGCAGTATTTT
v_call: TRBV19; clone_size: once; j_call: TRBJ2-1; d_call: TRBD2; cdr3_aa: CASNRLGLAGEGEQFF; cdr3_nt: TGTGCCAGTAACCGCCTGGGACTAGCGGGCGAGGGTGAGCAGTTCTTC
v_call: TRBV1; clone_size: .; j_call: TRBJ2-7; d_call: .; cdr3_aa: CTSSPTGGFYEQYF; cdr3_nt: TGCACCAGCAGCCCCACGGGCGGCTTCTACGAGCAGTACTTC
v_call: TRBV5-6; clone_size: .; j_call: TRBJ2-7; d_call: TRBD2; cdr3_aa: CASSLPGGGYEQYF; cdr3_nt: TGTGCCAGCAGCTTACCGGGGGGAGGGTACGAGCAGTACTTC
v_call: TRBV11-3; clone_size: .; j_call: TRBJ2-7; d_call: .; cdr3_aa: CASSRAGRGSYEQYF; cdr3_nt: TGTGCCAGCAGCCGTGCCGGACGGGGCTCCTACGAGCAGTACTTC
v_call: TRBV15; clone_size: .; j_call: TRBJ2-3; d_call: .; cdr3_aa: CATSRTMTTDTQYF; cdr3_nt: TGTGCCACCAGTCGCACCATGACAACAGATACGCAGTATTTT
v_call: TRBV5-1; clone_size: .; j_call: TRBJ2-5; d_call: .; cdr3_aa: CASSQLGGILSRKETQYF; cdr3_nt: TGCGCCAGCAGCCAGTTGGGGGGAATCCTGTCACGGAAAGAGACCCAGTACTTC
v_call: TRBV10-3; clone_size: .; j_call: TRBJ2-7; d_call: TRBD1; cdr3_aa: CAISPGQGSYEQYF; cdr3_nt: TGTGCCATCAGCCCGGGACAGGGTTCCTACGAGCAGTACTTC
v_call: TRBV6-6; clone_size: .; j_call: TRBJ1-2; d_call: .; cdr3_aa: CASTPRPNYGYTF; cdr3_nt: TGTGCCAGCACCCCCAGGCCTAACTATGGCTACACCTTC
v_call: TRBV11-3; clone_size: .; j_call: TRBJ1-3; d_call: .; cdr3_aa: CASSTGTVNTIYF; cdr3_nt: TGTGCCAGCAGCACCGGGACCGTAAACACCATATATTTT
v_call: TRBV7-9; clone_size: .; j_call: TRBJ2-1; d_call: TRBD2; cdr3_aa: CASSSSSGGATEQFF; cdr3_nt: TGTGCCAGCAGCTCCTCTAGCGGGGGGGCAACTGAGCAGTTCTTC
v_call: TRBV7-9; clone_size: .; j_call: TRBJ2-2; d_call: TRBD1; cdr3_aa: CASSSVDRAPTGELFF; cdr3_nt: TGTGCCAGCAGCTCCGTCGACAGGGCTCCCACCGGGGAGCTGTTTTTT
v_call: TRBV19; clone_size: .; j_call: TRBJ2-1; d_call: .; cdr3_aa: CAVVSRSYNEQFF; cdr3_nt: TGTGCAGTTGTCTCCCGGTCCTACAATGAGCAGTTCTTC
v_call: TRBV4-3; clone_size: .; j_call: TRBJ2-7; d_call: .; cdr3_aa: CASSQDPGTYEQYF; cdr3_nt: TGCGCCAGCAGCCAAGATCCAGGGACCTACGAGCAGTACTTC
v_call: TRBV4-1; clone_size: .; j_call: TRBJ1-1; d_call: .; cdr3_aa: CASNSYGNTEAFF; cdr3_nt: TGCGCCAGCAACTCTTACGGAAACACTGAAGCTTTCTTT
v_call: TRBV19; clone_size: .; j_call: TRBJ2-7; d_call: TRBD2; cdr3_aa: CASRGTSGRAASYEQYF; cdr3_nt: TGTGCCAGTAGAGGGACTAGCGGGAGGGCCGCATCCTACGAGCAGTACTTC
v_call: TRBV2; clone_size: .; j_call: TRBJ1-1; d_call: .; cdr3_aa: CASRVGRVNTEAFF; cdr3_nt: TGTGCCAGCAGAGTAGGCAGGGTGAACACTGAAGCTTTCTTT
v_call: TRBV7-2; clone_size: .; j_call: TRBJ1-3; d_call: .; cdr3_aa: CASSLLGGSSGNTIYF; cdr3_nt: TGTGCCAGCAGCTTATTAGGAGGGAGCTCTGGAAACACCATATATTTT
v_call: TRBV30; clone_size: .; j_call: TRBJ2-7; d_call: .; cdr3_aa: CAWSVVVSSYEQYF; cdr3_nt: TGTGCCTGGAGTGTGGTGGTAAGCTCCTACGAGCAGTACTTC
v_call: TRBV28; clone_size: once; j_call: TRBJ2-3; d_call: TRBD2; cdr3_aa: CASSLYRGVLNTQYF; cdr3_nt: TGTGCCAGCAGCCTTTACCGGGGGGTGCTGAATACGCAGTATTTT
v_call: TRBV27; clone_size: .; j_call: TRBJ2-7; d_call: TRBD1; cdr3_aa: CASGTDRFYEQYF; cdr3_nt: TGTGCCAGTGGGACAGACAGGTTCTACGAGCAGTACTTC
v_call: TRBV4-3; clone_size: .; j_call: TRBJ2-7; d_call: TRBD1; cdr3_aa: CASSQDLGQGSEQYF; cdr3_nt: TGCGCCAGCAGCCAAGATCTCGGACAGGGCAGCGAGCAGTACTTC
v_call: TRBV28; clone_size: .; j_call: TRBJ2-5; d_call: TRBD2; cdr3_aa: CASSLRRAGFIGETQYF; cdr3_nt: TGTGCCAGCAGCCTAAGGAGAGCGGGGTTTATAGGGGAGACCCAGTACTTC
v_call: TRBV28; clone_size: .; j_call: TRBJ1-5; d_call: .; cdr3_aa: CASSLLHQPQHF; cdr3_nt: TGTGCCAGCAGTTTATTACATCAGCCCCAGCATTTT
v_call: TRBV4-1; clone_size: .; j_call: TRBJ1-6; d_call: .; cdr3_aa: CASSPLTGTPSPLHF; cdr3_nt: TGCGCCAGCAGCCCCTTGACAGGAACTCCCTCACCCCTCCACTTT
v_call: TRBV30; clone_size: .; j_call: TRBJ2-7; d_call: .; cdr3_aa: CAWSTTNEQYF; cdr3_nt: TGTGCCTGGAGTACGACCAACGAGCAGTACTTC
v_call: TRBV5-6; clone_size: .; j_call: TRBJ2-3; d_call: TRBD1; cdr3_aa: CASSEPGQGTDTQYF; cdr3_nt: TGTGCCAGCAGCGAACCGGGACAGGGTACAGATACGCAGTATTTT
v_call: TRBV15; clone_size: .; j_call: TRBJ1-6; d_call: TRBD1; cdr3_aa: CATSRVGTGDSPLHF; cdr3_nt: TGTGCCACCAGCAGAGTCGGGACAGGAGATTCACCCCTCCACTTT
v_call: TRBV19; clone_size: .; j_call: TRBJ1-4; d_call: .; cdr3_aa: CASSIREETNEKLFF; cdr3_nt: TGTGCCAGTAGTATTAGGGAGGAAACTAATGAAAAACTGTTTTTT
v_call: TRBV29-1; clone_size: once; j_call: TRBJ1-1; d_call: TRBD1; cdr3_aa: CSVEDQGGRNTEAFF; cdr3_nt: TGCAGCGTTGAAGATCAGGGGGGGCGGAACACTGAAGCTTTCTTT
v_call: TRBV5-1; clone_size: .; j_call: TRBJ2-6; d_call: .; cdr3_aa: CASSSGAGANVLTF; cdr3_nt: TGCGCCAGCAGCTCAGGGGCGGGGGCCAACGTCCTGACTTTC